This TCR beta chain was documented in a study of human T cells and chemical hapten exposure. Study overall: Scalp application of diphenylcyclopropenone was performed weekly in patients across the entire roughly 23-week study. Per-sample TCR yield variation was attributed mainly to small pooled library volume differences.

Time point reported: pre-sensitization, week 0. Treatment meaning: therapeutic diphenylcyclopropenone sensitization with weekly scalp DPC. Study-level points and caveats: While controls formed fewer of them, expanded TCRs formed significantly more large CDR3 similarity clusters.

TCRdb re-derived calls from the RACE reads in MiXCR, one entry per CDR3 protein. The sample holds 350,000 to 400,000 distinct CDR3 sequences; roughly 4.6% are singletons and the top ten take just over 2.5%. The sample holds a few counts of this clonotype. Its target is unknown. The source material was whole blood, sampled in connection with sensitization to the hapten diphenylcyclopropenone (DPC). This receptor was taken from a woman between 50 and 59 years old with alopecia areata. Some clones in this sample may be carry-over from other donors' samples.

CDR3 nucleotide sequence: TGTGCCAGCAACTCTCACTTATACAATGAGCAGTTCTTC. Translation gives CASNSHLYNEQFF. The rearrangement links TRBV7-2 to TRBJ2-1; D call uncertain. The CDR3 is 13 amino acids. V lost 7 bases to trimming and J lost 4 bases, with 11 bases between them. Germline values: CDR1 SGHTA, CDR2 FQGNSA.